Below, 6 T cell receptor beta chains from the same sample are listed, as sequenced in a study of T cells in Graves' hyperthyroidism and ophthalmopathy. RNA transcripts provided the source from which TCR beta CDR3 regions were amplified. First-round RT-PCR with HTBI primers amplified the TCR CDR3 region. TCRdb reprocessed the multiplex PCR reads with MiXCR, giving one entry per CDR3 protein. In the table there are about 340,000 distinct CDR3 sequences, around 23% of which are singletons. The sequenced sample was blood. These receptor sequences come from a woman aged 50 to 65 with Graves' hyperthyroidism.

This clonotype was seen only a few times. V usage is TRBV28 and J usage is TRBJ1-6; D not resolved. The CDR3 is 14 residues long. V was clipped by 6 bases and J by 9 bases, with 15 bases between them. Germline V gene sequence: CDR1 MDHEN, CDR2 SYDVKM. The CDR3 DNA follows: TGTGCCAGCAGCCGCGCGGCGACTCGTTCACCCCTCCACTTT. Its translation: CASSRAATRSPLHF. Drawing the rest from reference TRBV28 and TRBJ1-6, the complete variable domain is DVKVTQSSRYLVKRTGEKVFLECVQDMDHENMFWYRQDPGLGLRLIYFSYDVKMKEKGDIPEGYSVSREKKERFSLILESASTNQTSMYLCASSRAATRSPLHFGNGTRLTVT.

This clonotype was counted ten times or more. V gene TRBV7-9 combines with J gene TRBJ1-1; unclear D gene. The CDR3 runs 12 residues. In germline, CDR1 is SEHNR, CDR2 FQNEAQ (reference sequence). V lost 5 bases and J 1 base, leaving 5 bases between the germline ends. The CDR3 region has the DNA TGTGCCAGCAGCAGTTGGAACACTGAAGCTTTCTTT. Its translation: CASSSWNTEAFF.

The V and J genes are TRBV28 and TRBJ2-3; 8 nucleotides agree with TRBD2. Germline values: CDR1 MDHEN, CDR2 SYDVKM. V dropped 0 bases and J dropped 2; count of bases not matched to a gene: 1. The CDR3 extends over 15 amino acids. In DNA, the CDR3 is TGTGCCAGCAGTTTATGGACTAGCGACACAGATACGCAGTATTTT. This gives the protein CASSLWTSDTDTQYF.

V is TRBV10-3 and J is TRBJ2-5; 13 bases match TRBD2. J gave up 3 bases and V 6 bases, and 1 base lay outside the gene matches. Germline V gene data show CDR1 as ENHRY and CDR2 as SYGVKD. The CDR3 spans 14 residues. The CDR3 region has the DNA TGTGCCATCAGGGGACTAGCGGGGAAAGAGACCCAGTACTTC. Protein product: CAIRGLAGKETQYF.

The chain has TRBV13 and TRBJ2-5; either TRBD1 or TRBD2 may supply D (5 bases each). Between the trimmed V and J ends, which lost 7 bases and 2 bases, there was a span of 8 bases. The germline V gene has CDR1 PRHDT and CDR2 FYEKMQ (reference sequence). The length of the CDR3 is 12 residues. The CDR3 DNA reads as TGTGCCAGCACCGAGGGGCAAGAGACCCAGTACTTC. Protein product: CASTEGQETQYF. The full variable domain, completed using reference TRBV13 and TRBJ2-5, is AAGVIQSPRHLIKEKRETATLKCYPIPRHDTVYWYQQGPGQDPQFLISFYEKMQSDKGSIPDRFSAQQFSDYHSELNMSSLELGDSALYFCASTEGQETQYFGPGTRLLVL.

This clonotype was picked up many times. This CDR3 reads CASSSSWGSGSTDTQYF. The CDR3 DNA is TGTGCCAGCAGCTCCTCGTGGGGTAGCGGGAGCACAGATACGCAGTATTTT. V gene TRBV6-1 combines with J gene TRBJ2-3, with 7 bases aligning to TRBD2. Germline V gene sequence: CDR1 MNHNS, CDR2 SASEGT. The CDR3 sequence is 17 residues long. V was pared by 6 bases and J by 0 bases, with 12 bases of the junction left unmatched.